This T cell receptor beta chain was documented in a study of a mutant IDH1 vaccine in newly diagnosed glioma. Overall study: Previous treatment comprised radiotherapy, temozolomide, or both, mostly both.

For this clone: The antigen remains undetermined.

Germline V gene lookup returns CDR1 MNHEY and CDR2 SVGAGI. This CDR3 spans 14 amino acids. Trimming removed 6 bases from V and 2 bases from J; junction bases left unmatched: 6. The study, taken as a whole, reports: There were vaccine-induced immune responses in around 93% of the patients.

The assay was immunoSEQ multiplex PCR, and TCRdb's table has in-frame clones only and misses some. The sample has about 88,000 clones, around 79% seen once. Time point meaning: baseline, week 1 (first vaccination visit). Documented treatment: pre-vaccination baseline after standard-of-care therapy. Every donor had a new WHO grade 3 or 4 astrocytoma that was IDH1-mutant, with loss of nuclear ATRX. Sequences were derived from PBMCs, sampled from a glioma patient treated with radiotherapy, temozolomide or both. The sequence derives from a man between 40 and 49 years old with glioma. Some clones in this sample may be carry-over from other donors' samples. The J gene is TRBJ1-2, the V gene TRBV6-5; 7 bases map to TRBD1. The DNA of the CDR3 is TGTGCCAGCAGGTCACAGGGGATAAACTATGGCTACACCTTC. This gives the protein CASRSQGINYGYTF.